Presented here are 23 T cell receptor beta chains from one specimen sequenced in a study of shared clonotypes between healthy human individuals. Terminally differentiated effector memory CD45RA+ cells were left out of the naive CD8 fraction, which was CD45RO-negative and positively selected for CCR7. Using immunoSEQ multiplex PCR, the repertoire was profiled, and TCRdb retains in-frame clones only, with some absent. The sample contains about 750,000 clones, roughly 92% of which appear only once. The sample consisted of naive CD8+ T cells sorted from blood. These receptors all stem from a man under 40 in good health.

The V gene is TRBV28, the J gene TRBJ1-3, with D maybe TRBD1 (6 bases). The CDR3 length is 14 residues. Trimming removed 3 bases from V and 4 bases from J, with 10 bases in between. CDR1 is MDHEN, CDR2 SYDVKM, per germline. The CDR3 is CASSFTGAGNTIYF. The DNA for the CDR3 is TGTGCCAGCAGTTTCACGGGGGCGGGAAACACCATATATTTT.

Concerning this clone itself: Other DNA sequences in the same sample also yield this CDR3. The chain couples TRBV7-9 to TRBJ2-3; 9 bases align to TRBD2. CDR1 SEHNR and CDR2 FQNEAQ come from the germline V gene (reference sequence). The CDR3 has 16 amino acids. V gave up 2 bases and J gave up 0 bases; unmatched junction bases: 3. In DNA, the CDR3 is TGTGCCAGCAGCTTACTAGCGGGAACTAGCACAGATACGCAGTATTTT. It translates to CASSLLAGTSTDTQYF.

This chain connects TRBV7-2 to TRBJ2-7, with D uncertain. From germline, CDR1 is SGHTA and CDR2 FQGNSA. Trimming took off 2 bases at V and 4 bases at J, with 9 bases between the two ends. The CDR3 spans 13 residues. CDR3 nucleotide sequence: TGTGCCAGCAGCTTAAACCCAATTTACGAGCAGTACTTC. Translated, it gives CASSLNPIYEQYF.

The rearrangement links TRBV29-1 to TRBJ2-7; perhaps TRBD1 as D (6 bases). The CDR3 loop spans 14 amino acids. V lost 2 bases to trimming and J lost 2 bases, with 13 bases between them. Germline V gives CDR1 SQVTM, CDR2 ANQGSEA. Written as DNA, the CDR3 is TGCAGCGTTGAACTAGGGACACAGGCCTACGAGCAGTACTTC. It yields the protein CSVELGTQAYEQYF.

This chain uses TRBV27 with TRBJ2-5; TRBD2 is a possible D gene (5 bases). CDR1 and CDR2 (germline): MNHEY, SMNVEV (reference sequence). CDR3 length equals 13 residues. V lost 2 bases, J lost 4 bases, and 8 bases lay in between. As DNA, the CDR3 is TGTGCCAGCAGTTTAGTCGAGGGAGAGACCCAGTACTTC. The encoded protein is CASSLVEGETQYF.

Notes on this clone: This sample also contains other DNA sequences that code for the same CDR3. The rearrangement links TRBV5-1 to TRBJ1-1; D remains unclear. The CDR3 length is 13 residues. Germline V gene data show CDR1 as SGHRS and CDR2 as YFSETQ. Trimming took off 1 base at V and 1 base at J, with 5 bases between the two ends. The CDR3 DNA follows: TGCGCCAGCAGCTTGATTGGGAACACTGAAGCTTTCTTT. This codes for CASSLIGNTEAFF. Supplemented by reference TRBV5-1 and TRBJ1-1, the full variable domain reads KAGVTQTPRYLIKTRGQQVTLSCSPISGHRSVSWYQQTPGQGLQFLFEYFSETQRNKGNFPGRFSGRQFSNSRSEMNVSTLELGDSALYLCASSLIGNTEAFFGQGTRLTVV.

The chain has TRBV7-8 and TRBJ2-1; 9 bases fit TRBD2. Germline V CDR1 and CDR2: SGHVS, FQNEAQ. Losses at the gene ends were 5 bases for V and 4 bases for J; bases not matched to a gene: 12. The CDR3 is made up of 17 amino acids. The chain's CDR3 is CASSPPMAGGWYNEQFF. For the CDR3, the DNA is TGTGCCAGCAGCCCCCCCATGGCGGGAGGGTGGTACAATGAGCAGTTCTTC.

This clone was seen once. The chain is built from TRBV18 and TRBJ2-2; 11 bases align to TRBD1. J was trimmed by 11 bases and V by 6 bases; bases with no gene match: 14. The V gene's germline CDR1 is KGHSH and CDR2 LQKENI. The CDR3 has 16 residues. The CDR3 reads CASSHAGTGGLIELFF. CDR3 DNA sequence: TGTGCCAGCTCTCACGCCGGGACAGGGGGACTAATCGAGCTGTTTTTT.

This rearrangement joins TRBV27 to TRBJ2-7; the match to TRBD2 covers 7 bases. The CDR3 runs 13 residues. J was trimmed by 0 bases and V by 5 bases; bases with no gene match: 1. CDR1 MNHEY and CDR2 SMNVEV come from the germline V gene (reference sequence). The CDR3 DNA follows: TGTGCCAGCAGTGGCGGGAGCTCCTACGAGCAGTACTTC. Its translation: CASSGGSSYEQYF.

In its sample, this clone was seen once. This chain connects TRBV9 to TRBJ2-7, with D possibly TRBD1 on 6 matching bases. The CDR3 loop spans 16 amino acids. CDR1 and CDR2 from the germline V gene are SGDLS and YYNGEE. The germline V and J ends were trimmed by 4 bases and 2 bases, with 19 bases remaining between them. The CDR3 DNA is TGTGCCAGCAGCAACCGGGACACCGAGTATACCTACGAGCAGTACTTC. This gives the protein CASSNRDTEYTYEQYF.

This sequence joins TRBV5-1 and TRBJ1-1, with D unclear. CDR1 is SGHRS and CDR2 is YFSETQ in the germline V gene. V gave up 2 bases and J gave up 1 base, with 6 bases separating them. This CDR3 has 13 amino acids. CDR3 sequence (DNA): TGCGCCAGCAGCTTACGACAGAACACTGAAGCTTTCTTT. Protein: CASSLRQNTEAFF.

The V and J genes are TRBV2 and TRBJ2-6; 8 bases are shared with TRBD1. J lost 0 bases, V lost 10 bases, and 14 bases had no gene match. Germline-derived CDR1 and CDR2 are SNHLY and FYNNEI. This CDR3 is built from 18 residues. The DNA for the CDR3 is TGTGCCACCCTCGGCAGGACAGGGTCCTCCTCTGGGGCCAACGTCCTGACTTTC. Protein product: CATLGRTGSSSGANVLTF.

This clone came up once. Other DNA sequences from this sample encode an identical CDR3 as well. In DNA form, the CDR3 reads TGTGCCAGCAGCGGGACTAGCGGGGCCTACGAGCAGTACTTC. This encodes CASSGTSGAYEQYF. The chain recombines TRBV7-9 with TRBJ2-7, with 13 bases matching TRBD2. The CDR3 covers 14 residues. J was trimmed by 2 bases and V by 5 bases; bases with no gene match: 0. The germline gives CDR1 SEHNR, CDR2 FQNEAQ (reference sequence).

This clone was seen once. The chain has TRBV6-5 and TRBJ2-1, with D possibly being TRBD1 (6 bases). The V gene's germline CDR1 is MNHEY and CDR2 SVGAGI. The CDR3 runs 12 residues. V lost 5 bases and J 9 bases, leaving 11 bases between the germline ends. CDR3 bases: TGTGCCAGCAGTACCCTAGGGGGTGAGCAGTTCTTC. As protein: CASSTLGGEQFF.

This chain's CDR3 is CASHANLEETQYF. The CDR3 DNA reads as TGCGCCAGCCATGCGAACTTAGAAGAGACCCAGTACTTC. The chain recombines TRBV5-1 with TRBJ2-5; D is unresolved. Trimming cost V 7 bases and J 3 bases, with 13 bases left between them. The V gene's germline CDR1 is SGHRS and CDR2 YFSETQ. The CDR3 totals 13 residues.

This sequence joins TRBV2 and TRBJ2-7, with a weak D call TRBD2 (7 bases). The V end was cut by 8 bases, the J end by 2 bases, with 19 bases between. The germline CDR1 and CDR2 sequences are SNHLY and FYNNEI. There are 15 residues in the CDR3. CDR3 in DNA: TGTGCCAGCCAAATATGGGGGGGACATACCTACGAGCAGTACTTC. Translation gives CASQIWGGHTYEQYF.

This clone was observed a single time. The chain is built from TRBV7-9 and TRBJ2-5; no clear D. Trimming stripped 3 bases from V and 2 bases from J, with 10 bases between. This CDR3 region has 14 residues. Germline V gene data show CDR1 as SEHNR and CDR2 as FQNEAQ (reference sequence). The CDR3 DNA is TGTGCCAGCAGCTTGCGACTGGGGCAAGAGACCCAGTACTTC. Residues: CASSLRLGQETQYF.

The CDR3 is CASRAQGYEQYF. DNA for the CDR3: TGTGCCAGCAGGGCACAGGGTTACGAGCAGTACTTC. The chain joins TRBV28 to TRBJ2-7; weak D call: TRBD1 (6 bases). Trimming removed 6 bases from V and 4 bases from J, with 10 bases in between. The length of the CDR3 is 12 residues. The germline V gene has CDR1 MDHEN and CDR2 SYDVKM.

V is TRBV5-4 and J is TRBJ2-1, with 11 bases that match TRBD2. The germline gives CDR1 SGHNT, CDR2 YYREEE (reference sequence). The CDR3 is 15 amino acids. J lost 5 bases, V lost 2 bases, and 3 bases had no gene match. CDR3 loop: CASSLLAGEDNEQFF. The CDR3 region has the DNA TGTGCCAGCAGCTTACTAGCGGGAGAGGACAATGAGCAGTTCTTC.

V usage is TRBV4-1 and J usage is TRBJ2-3; D gene ambiguous. The CDR3 covers 15 residues. Trimming shortened V by 0 bases and J by 4 bases, and 11 bases separated the two germline ends. Germline V lookup: CDR1 MGHRA, CDR2 YSYEKL. The CDR3 coding sequence is TGCGCCAGCAGCCAAGAGGCGACGCTCCCAGATACGCAGTATTTT. It encodes CASSQEATLPDTQYF.

The chain uses TRBV5-6 and TRBJ2-1; 8 bases fit TRBD2. With 4 bases clipped from V and 10 bases from J, the junction kept 16 bases outside the gene matches. From germline, CDR1 is SGHDT and CDR2 YYEEEE. The CDR3 has 16 residues. The CDR3 coding sequence is TGTGCCAGCAGCAAATCCCGAGGCCTAGCGGGCGAGGAGCAGTTCTTC. Residues: CASSKSRGLAGEEQFF.

The chain is built from TRBV18 and TRBJ1-2; D is ambiguous. Trimming pared 0 bases from V and 0 bases from J, leaving 8 bases between. This CDR3 is built from 15 residues. Germline V lookup: CDR1 KGHSH, CDR2 LQKENI. In nucleotides, the CDR3 is TGTGCCAGCTCACCACCGGTCCGGACTAACTATGGCTACACCTTC. Residues: CASSPPVRTNYGYTF.

As DNA, the CDR3 is TGTGCCAGCAGTTTCTTCTCCGACAGTCTGGTGTGGGGCAATCAGCCCCAGCATTTT. This translates into CASSFFSDSLVWGNQPQHF. V usage is TRBV27 and J usage is TRBJ1-5, with D tentatively TRBD1 (5 bases). Trimming pared 3 bases from V and 2 bases from J, leaving 23 bases between. This CDR3 is built from 19 residues. Germline values: CDR1 MNHEY, CDR2 SMNVEV (reference sequence).